This TCR beta chain was documented in a study of blood T cell repertoires in COVID-19. In the study overall: From the United States, Italy and Spain came samples of acute and convalescent COVID-19.

Germline CDR1 reads SEHNR; CDR2 reads FQNEAQ (reference sequence). The CDR3 covers 12 residues. V was clipped by 11 bases and J by 8 bases, with 15 bases between them. This clone was recorded a few times. Original methodology: Estimated nucleated cell counts came from reference gene primer amplification. Clones were read by immunoSEQ multiplex PCR, and TCRdb kept only the in-frame ones, dropping some. V and J calls plus clone size are reproduced from that table; the DNA served to infer D and trimming. The sample has 95,000 to 100,000 clones, around 90% seen once. Source material: peripheral blood. J is TRBJ1-4 and V is TRBV7-9; perhaps TRBD1 as D (6 bases). The receptor comes from a man over 45 with acute or convalescent COVID-19. The CDR3 sequence: CAGSGVLEKLFF. Written as DNA, the CDR3 is TGTGCCGGTTCAGGGGTTTTGGAAAAACTGTTTTTT.